This passage covers 10 T cell receptor beta chains from one sample sequenced in a study of blood T cells in healthy people across ages. Together with a sample-barcoded 5' primer, a J-beta primer mix was included in a second PCR lasting roughly 6 to 12 cycles. TCRdb itself ran the 5' RACE reads through MiXCR, one entry per CDR3 protein. The table shows some 750,000 distinct CDR3 sequences, with about 20% occurring only once. Sample: blood. Receptors originate from a man between 65 and 85 years old in good health.

Here the CDR3 reads CSARAILAGGPFYNEQFF. In nucleotides, the CDR3 is TGCAGTGCTAGAGCAATCCTAGCGGGAGGACCTTTCTACAATGAGCAGTTCTTC. The chain uses TRBV20-1 and TRBJ2-5; 11 bases agree with TRBD2. The DNA end favors TRBJ2-1, so the J call may be wrong. This CDR3 has 18 residues. Germline loops: CDR1 DFQATT, CDR2 SNEGSKA (reference sequence).

The rearrangement links TRBV20-1 to TRBJ2-5; a weak D match, TRBD2 (6 bases). Per the germline V gene, CDR1 is DFQATT and CDR2 is SNEGSKA (reference sequence). The CDR3 sequence is 15 residues long. The germline V and J ends were trimmed by 0 bases and 1 base, with 12 bases remaining between them. The CDR3 sequence: CSARDRGLAQETQYF. DNA of the CDR3: TGCAGTGCTAGAGATCGGGGGTTAGCCCAAGAGACCCAGTACTTC.

The DNA of the CDR3 is TGTGCCAGCAGTAGAACAGGGGGCGCTTTGGGGGGCTACACCTTC. Translated, it gives CASSRTGGALGGYTF. The gene calls are TRBV12-3 or TRBV12-4 and TRBJ1-2; the match to TRBD1 covers 9 bases. V lost 5 bases, J lost 8 bases, and 12 bases stayed unmatched. The CDR3 contains 15 residues.

This clonotype was seen a handful of times. The chain joins TRBV7-8 to TRBJ1-5, with D perhaps TRBD1 (6 bases). Trimming took 0 bases from V and 7 from J, leaving 16 bases between them. Germline CDR1 reads SGHVS; CDR2 reads FQNEAQ. The CDR3 length is 16 residues. The CDR3 sequence: CASSLALGGAGQPQHF. As DNA, the CDR3 is TGTGCCAGCAGCTTAGCGCTTGGGGGGGCCGGGCAGCCCCAGCATTTT.

Comment on this clonotype: The junction departs from germline at one end; a sequencing error may be responsible. The chain employs TRBV5-5 and TRBJ1-3; D is perhaps TRBD1 (6 bases). The CDR3 loop spans 15 amino acids. Looked up from germline, CDR1 is SGHKS and CDR2 is YYEKEE (reference sequence). The CDR3 is CASSLSPGAGNTLYF. CDR3 coding DNA: TGTGCCAGCAGCTTGAGTCCAGGGGCTGGAAACACCCTATATTTT.

This clonotype was seen a handful of times. The V and J genes are TRBV4-1 and TRBJ1-4; D unresolved. The germline V gene has CDR1 MGHRA and CDR2 YSYEKL. Trimming stripped 6 bases from V and 7 bases from J, with 9 bases between. The CDR3 runs 12 residues. The CDR3 coding sequence is TGCGCCAGCAGGGCGGAGAGTGAAAAACTGTTTTTT. Protein: CASRAESEKLFF.

In its sample, this clonotype was seen a few times. The chain has TRBV4-2 and TRBJ2-3, with D tentatively TRBD1 or TRBD2 (5 bases each). V lost 4 bases to trimming and J lost 2 bases, with 16 bases between them. Looked up from germline, CDR1 is LGHNA and CDR2 is YNFKEQ. CDR3 length equals 16 residues. CDR3 DNA: TGTGCCAGCAGCCCCGTGGGGGAGCCCTACACAGATACGCAGTATTTT. Its protein is CASSPVGEPYTDTQYF.

The chain combines TRBV20-1 with TRBJ1-1; tentatively, D is TRBD1 (5 bases). Germline lookup yields CDR1 DFQATT and CDR2 SNEGSKA (reference sequence). V was trimmed by 2 bases and J by 6 bases, leaving 10 bases between them. The CDR3 length is 12 residues. The CDR3 protein is CSARPDSPEAFF. DNA for the CDR3: TGCAGTGCTAGACCCGACAGTCCTGAAGCTTTCTTT.

The chain combines TRBV5-1 with TRBJ2-7; maybe TRBD2 (5 bases). CDR3 size: 13 residues. CDR1 is SGHRS, CDR2 YFSETQ, per germline. V gave up 3 bases and J gave up 7 bases, with 14 bases separating them. DNA for the CDR3: TGCGCCAGCAGCTCTGTGCTCGGGGATGAGCAGTACTTC. Translating it yields CASSSVLGDEQYF.

This clonotype was observed a few times. The rearrangement links TRBV18 to TRBJ1-4; no clear D. V lost 1 base and J 0 bases, leaving 6 bases between the germline ends. Germline loops: CDR1 KGHSH, CDR2 LQKENI. The CDR3 is 15 amino acids. CDR3 loop: CASSPLDATNEKLFF. In nucleotides, the CDR3 is TGTGCCAGCTCACCACTCGACGCAACTAATGAAAAACTGTTTTTT.